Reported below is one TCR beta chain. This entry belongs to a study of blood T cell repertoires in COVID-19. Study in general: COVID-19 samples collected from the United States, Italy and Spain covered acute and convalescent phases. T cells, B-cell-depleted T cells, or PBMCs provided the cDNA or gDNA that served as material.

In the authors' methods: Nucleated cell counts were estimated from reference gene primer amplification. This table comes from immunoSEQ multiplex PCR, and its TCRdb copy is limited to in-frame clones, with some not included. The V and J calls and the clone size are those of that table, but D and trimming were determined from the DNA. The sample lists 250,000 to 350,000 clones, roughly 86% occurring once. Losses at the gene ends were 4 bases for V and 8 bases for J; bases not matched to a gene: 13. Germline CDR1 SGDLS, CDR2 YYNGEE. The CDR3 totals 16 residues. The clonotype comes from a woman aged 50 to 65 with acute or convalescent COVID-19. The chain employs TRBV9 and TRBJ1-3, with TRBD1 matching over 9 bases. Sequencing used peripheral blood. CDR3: CASSPQPGQGQDTIYF. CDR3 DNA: TGTGCCAGCAGCCCTCAACCGGGACAGGGCCAAGACACCATATATTTT.